This T cell receptor (beta chain) was identified during a study of beta chain features in type 1 diabetes. Study-level results: Naive, central memory and Treg TCRB repertoires appeared more alike in patients than in healthy donors. Moderate yet significant TCRB CDR3 shortening was seen in Type 1 diabetes patients in all four CD4+ subsets.

The authors reverse transcribed all of the isolated RNA, so sequencing captured expressed TCRB transcripts. Assay: immunoSEQ multiplex PCR; the TCRdb copy retains only in-frame clones and omits some. The table lists around 200,000 clones, approximately 13% of them singletons. The V and J ends lost 7 bases and 3 bases respectively, with 28 bases between them. Germline assignment: CDR1 SQVTM and CDR2 ANQGSEA. The CDR3 runs 18 residues. Sorting with CD45RO/CCR7/CD25/CD127/CD95/CD27 yielded naive, central memory, regulatory and stem-like memory CD4+ cells. Purity (above 98%) was reached by all sorted populations. Concerning this clone: The antigen remains undetermined.

The rearrangement joins TRBV29-1 to TRBJ2-1, with D maybe TRBD2 (8 bases). This TCR was sampled from a woman aged 18-29 years in good health. The sequencing sample was made of central memory CD4+ T cells from blood. The CDR3 sequence is CSAQGGTSGVLYYNEQFF. DNA for the CDR3: TGCAGCGCTCAGGGGGGAACTAGCGGTGTATTATACTACAATGAGCAGTTCTTC.